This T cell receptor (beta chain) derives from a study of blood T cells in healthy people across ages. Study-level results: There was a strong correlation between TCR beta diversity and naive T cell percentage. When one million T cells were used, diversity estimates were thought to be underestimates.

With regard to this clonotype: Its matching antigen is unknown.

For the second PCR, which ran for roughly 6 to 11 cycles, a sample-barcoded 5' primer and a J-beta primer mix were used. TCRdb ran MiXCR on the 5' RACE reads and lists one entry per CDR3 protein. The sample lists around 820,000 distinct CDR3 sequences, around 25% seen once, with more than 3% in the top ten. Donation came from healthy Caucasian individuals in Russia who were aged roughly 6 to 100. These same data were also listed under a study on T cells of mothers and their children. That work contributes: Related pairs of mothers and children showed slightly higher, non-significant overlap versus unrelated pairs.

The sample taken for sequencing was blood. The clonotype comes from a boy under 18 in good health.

The CDR3 DNA sequence: TGCAGCGTTACCCAGGGGGCGCTTGAAGATACGCAGTATTTT. This sequence encodes CSVTQGALEDTQYF. V and J are TRBV29-1 and TRBJ2-3, with 8 nucleotides matching TRBD1. Germline V gene sequence: CDR1 SQVTM, CDR2 ANQGSEA. The junction had 9 bases not matched to a gene; V was cut back by 5 bases and J by 5 bases. This CDR3 region has 14 residues.